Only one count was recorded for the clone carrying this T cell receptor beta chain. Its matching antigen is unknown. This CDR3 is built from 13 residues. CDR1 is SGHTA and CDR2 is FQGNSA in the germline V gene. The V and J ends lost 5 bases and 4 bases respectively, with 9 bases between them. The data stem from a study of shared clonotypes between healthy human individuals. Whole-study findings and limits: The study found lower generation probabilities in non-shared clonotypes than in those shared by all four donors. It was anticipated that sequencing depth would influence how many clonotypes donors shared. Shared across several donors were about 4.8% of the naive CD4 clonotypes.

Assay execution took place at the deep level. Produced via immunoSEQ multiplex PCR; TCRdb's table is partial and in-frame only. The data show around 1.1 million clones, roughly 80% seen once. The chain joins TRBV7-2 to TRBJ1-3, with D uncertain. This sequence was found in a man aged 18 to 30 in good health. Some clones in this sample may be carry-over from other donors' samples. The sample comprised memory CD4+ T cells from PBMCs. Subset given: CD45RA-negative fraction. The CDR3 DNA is TGTGCCAGCAGCCAATCGACGGGAAACACCATATATTTT. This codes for CASSQSTGNTIYF.